This passage covers 29 T cell receptor beta chains from one sample sequenced in a study of CD8 T cells in Susac syndrome. Random hexamers primed reverse transcription of about 0.45 to 1 ug RNA. MiXCR, run by TCRdb on the immunoSEQ multiplex PCR reads, gives a single entry per CDR3 protein. Counted here are some 150,000 distinct CDR3 sequences, around 95% occurring once; the ten biggest clones make up roughly 0.14%. Sequences were obtained from CD4+ T cells from PBMCs. All receptors come from a human donor with Susac syndrome.

The rearrangement links TRBV15 to TRBJ1-1; maybe TRBD1 (5 bases). Trimming cost V 1 base and J 3 bases, with 15 bases left between them. The CDR3 runs 16 residues. CDR1 is LNHNV and CDR2 is YYDKDF in the germline V gene (reference sequence). CDR3 residues: CATSRGNGGRDTEAFF. The CDR3 nucleotides read TGTGCCACCAGCAGAGGCAATGGGGGAAGAGACACTGAAGCTTTCTTT.

The chain couples TRBV5-6 to TRBJ1-1; D not certain. The length of the CDR3 is 13 residues. With 5 bases removed from V and 1 base from J, the gap between germline ends came to 9 bases. Germline values: CDR1 SGHDT, CDR2 YYEEEE. This chain's CDR3 is CASRFAGNTEAFF. The CDR3 DNA reads TGTGCCAGCAGATTCGCAGGGAACACTGAAGCTTTCTTT.

The chain links TRBV3-1 to TRBJ2-1; perhaps TRBD2 as D (5 bases). This CDR3 has 21 amino acids. Germline lookup yields CDR1 LGHDT and CDR2 YNNKEL (reference sequence). The V gene lost 2 bases and the J gene lost 0 bases, with 26 bases spanning the gap. CDR3 sequence: CASSQPHRSGRWQSSYNEQFF. CDR3 DNA: TGTGCCAGCAGCCAACCCCACCGCAGCGGAAGGTGGCAAAGCTCCTACAATGAGCAGTTCTTC.

The rearrangement links TRBV6-2 or TRBV6-3 to TRBJ2-5; tentative D call: TRBD1 (7 bases). Germline CDR1 reads MNHEY; CDR2 reads SVGEGT. The CDR3 has 14 amino acids. Trimming took 7 bases from V and 0 from J, leaving 12 bases between them. The CDR3 reads CASNRGTDQETQYF. CDR3 sequence (DNA): TGTGCCAGCAACCGGGGGACAGACCAAGAGACCCAGTACTTC.

This clonotype was counted a single time. The chain has TRBV28 and TRBJ2-3; TRBD1 aligns across 9 bases. The junction had 1 base not matched to a gene; V was cut back by 9 bases and J by 0 bases. There are 13 residues in the CDR3. CDR1 and CDR2 from the germline V gene are MDHEN and SYDVKM. The CDR3 sequence: CASGTGSTDTQYF. The CDR3 nucleotides read TGTGCCAGTGGGACAGGGAGCACAGATACGCAGTATTTT.

The chain has TRBV5-6 and TRBJ2-1; D gene uncertain. Germline V lookup: CDR1 SGHDT, CDR2 YYEEEE. CDR3 size: 15 residues. V was shortened by 0 bases and J by 0 bases, with 7 bases between the two germline ends. The CDR3 DNA is TGTGCCAGCAGCTTGGTTGAAAGCTCCTACAATGAGCAGTTCTTC. This codes for CASSLVESSYNEQFF.

The chain couples TRBV27 to TRBJ2-1; D is perhaps TRBD2 (6 bases). Germline CDR1 is MNHEY and CDR2 is SMNVEV (reference sequence). V was pared by 5 bases and J by 9 bases, with 20 bases between. The CDR3 loop spans 15 amino acids. CDR3 loop: CASSGREDYSAEQFF. CDR3 bases: TGTGCCAGCAGTGGCAGGGAGGACTATTCGGCTGAGCAGTTCTTC.

The chain couples TRBV5-1 to TRBJ1-1; no definite D call. Germline loops: CDR1 SGHRS, CDR2 YFSETQ. CDR3 length equals 14 residues. The V gene lost 3 bases and the J gene lost 8 bases, with 17 bases spanning the gap. CDR3 bases: TGCGCCAGCAGCTGGACGGCGGGGATTAAGGAAGCTTTCTTT. As protein: CASSWTAGIKEAFF.

This chain links TRBV20-1 with TRBJ2-4; the D gene is possibly TRBD1 (5 bases). CDR3 size: 13 residues. Germline CDR1 and CDR2: DFQATT and SNEGSKA (reference sequence). V was cut by 3 bases and J by 1 base, with 7 bases left in between. CDR3 bases: TGCAGTGCTAGGCAGGGTGCCAAAAACATTCAGTACTTC. Encoded protein: CSARQGAKNIQYF.

This chain links TRBV20-1 with TRBJ1-5, with D uncertain. The CDR3 loop spans 15 amino acids. Trimming cost V 5 bases and J 4 bases, with 18 bases left between them. CDR1 DFQATT and CDR2 SNEGSKA come from the germline V gene (reference sequence). The CDR3 nucleotides read TGCAGTGCTCCTAACCCCGGAGGGCGGAATCAGCCCCAGCATTTT. Translation: CSAPNPGGRNQPQHF.

The chain has TRBV18 and TRBJ2-4, with 12 positions matching TRBD1. Germline V gene data show CDR1 as KGHSH and CDR2 as LQKENI. The CDR3 length is 15 residues. V shed 6 bases, J shed 6 bases, and the junction held 6 bases outside the gene matches. The CDR3: CASSPGQGALNIQYF. The CDR3 DNA reads as TGTGCCAGCTCCCCGGGACAGGGGGCTCTAAACATTCAGTACTTC.

This clonotype has only a few counts. The rearrangement joins TRBV18 to TRBJ1-6; TRBD1 might be the D (5 bases). The CDR3 is made up of 14 amino acids. V lost 3 bases and J 6 bases, leaving 9 bases between the germline ends. Germline V gene lookup returns CDR1 KGHSH and CDR2 LQKENI. CDR3 protein: CASSPGTANSPLHF. CDR3 DNA: TGTGCCAGCTCACCTGGGACGGCTAATTCACCCCTCCACTTT.

The V and J genes are TRBV6-2 or TRBV6-3 and TRBJ2-7; D is perhaps TRBD1 (5 bases). This CDR3 has 14 residues. CDR1 is MNHEY, CDR2 SVGEGT, per germline. V lost 0 bases and J lost 5, with 11 bases in between. The CDR3 sequence: CASSYSAGIHEQYF. The CDR3 bases are TGTGCCAGCAGTTACTCTGCAGGGATCCACGAGCAGTACTTC.

The V and J genes are TRBV20-1 and TRBJ2-3; no definite D call. The V gene's germline CDR1 is DFQATT and CDR2 SNEGSKA (reference sequence). The CDR3 totals 13 residues. Between the trimmed V and J ends, which lost 5 bases and 2 bases, there was a span of 11 bases. The CDR3 is CSAGLGYTDTQYF. The CDR3 region has the DNA TGCAGTGCTGGCCTTGGGTACACAGATACGCAGTATTTT.

This sequence joins TRBV11-2 and TRBJ2-2; possibly TRBD1 for D (5 bases). The CDR3 is made up of 13 amino acids. Germline loops: CDR1 SGHAT, CDR2 FQNNGV. The ends were cut back, 4 bases at V and 6 bases at J, with 9 bases in the middle. DNA of the CDR3: TGTGCCAGCAGCTCAGGGTTCCCCGGGGAGCTGTTTTTT. It translates to CASSSGFPGELFF.

The chain joins TRBV30 to TRBJ1-1, with a possible D match to TRBD1 (6 bases). Germline CDR1 GTSNPN, CDR2 SVGIG (reference sequence). With 4 bases removed from V and 1 base from J, the gap between germline ends came to 13 bases. This CDR3 region has 14 residues. The CDR3 loop reads CAWNPGTRNTEAFF. For the CDR3, the DNA is TGTGCCTGGAACCCCGGGACACGGAACACTGAAGCTTTCTTT.

This rearrangement joins TRBV7-2 to TRBJ1-2, with TRBD1 matching over 8 bases. This CDR3 is 16 amino acids long. CDR1 is SGHTA and CDR2 is FQGNSA in the germline V gene. The junction had 10 bases not matched to a gene; V was cut back by 5 bases and J by 2 bases. The CDR3 is CASSPEGTGRNYGYTF. In nucleotides, the CDR3 is TGTGCCAGCAGCCCCGAAGGGACAGGACGAAACTATGGCTACACCTTC.

V usage is TRBV30 and J usage is TRBJ1-1; D might be TRBD1 (5 bases). The CDR3 has 14 residues. V lost 0 bases and J lost 0, with 8 bases in between. The germline gives CDR1 GTSNPN, CDR2 SVGIG (reference sequence). The CDR3 coding sequence is TGTGCCTGGAGTGTACGAGGGGTGAACACTGAAGCTTTCTTT. Translated, it gives CAWSVRGVNTEAFF. The full variable domain, its missing parts supplied by reference TRBV30 and TRBJ1-1, is SQTIHQWPATLVQPVGSPLSLECTVEGTSNPNLYWYRQAAGRGLQLLFYSVGIGQISSEVPQNLSASRPQDRQFILSSKKLLLSDSGFYLCAWSVRGVNTEAFFGQGTRLTVV.

The chain employs TRBV5-1 and TRBJ2-1, with 8 bases matching TRBD2. Germline trimming cut 1 base from V and 15 bases from J; bases unmatched to any gene: 18. CDR1 is SGHRS, CDR2 YFSETQ, per germline. The CDR3 has 16 residues. The CDR3 DNA follows: TGCGCCAGCAGCTTGTCGTACGGGACTAGTCCCAGTATACGGTTCTTC. Translated, it gives CASSLSYGTSPSIRFF.

The chain uses TRBV15 and TRBJ1-4; D call uncertain. Germline CDR1 is LNHNV and CDR2 is YYDKDF (reference sequence). The CDR3 is made up of 13 amino acids. V was pared by 6 bases and J by 6 bases, with 11 bases between. CDR3 bases: TGTGCCACCAGGCGCGACCGCGATGAAAAACTGTTTTTT. Residues: CATRRDRDEKLFF.

V is TRBV28 and J is TRBJ2-7; D is ambiguous. Germline V lookup: CDR1 MDHEN, CDR2 SYDVKM. Trimming left V 5 bases short and J 4 bases short, with 6 bases between. The CDR3 length is 11 residues. CDR3 in amino acids: CASSTKYEQYF. CDR3 nucleotides: TGTGCCAGCAGTACCAAGTACGAGCAGTACTTC.

The V gene is TRBV9, the J gene TRBJ2-1; D unclear. CDR1 SGDLS and CDR2 YYNGEE come from the germline V gene. V was shortened by 0 bases and J by 0 bases, with 7 bases between the two germline ends. This CDR3 has 15 amino acids. The CDR3 spells CASSVDPSSYNEQFF. The DNA of the CDR3 is TGTGCCAGCAGCGTAGACCCGAGCTCCTACAATGAGCAGTTCTTC.

J is TRBJ2-7 and V is TRBV20-1; no reliable D call. Germline V CDR1 and CDR2: DFQATT, SNEGSKA (reference sequence). V lost 7 bases and J 4 bases, leaving 11 bases between the germline ends. The CDR3 has 11 residues. As DNA, the CDR3 is TGCAGTGTTAAGATCCGGTACGAGCAGTACTTC. Translated: CSVKIRYEQYF.

This sequence joins TRBV7-9 and TRBJ2-7; D may be TRBD1 or TRBD2 (5 bases each). V lost 5 bases to trimming and J lost 3 bases, with 14 bases between them. The CDR3 is 14 residues long. Germline V gene sequence: CDR1 SEHNR, CDR2 FQNEAQ (reference sequence). CDR3 residues: CASSREGGHYEQYF. The CDR3 coding sequence is TGTGCCAGCAGCAGAGAAGGAGGACACTACGAGCAGTACTTC.

The chain combines TRBV29-1 with TRBJ2-2; 9 bases fit TRBD2. This CDR3 has 12 residues. The V gene's germline CDR1 is SQVTM and CDR2 ANQGSEA. The CDR3 region is CSYSGSGGELFF. The CDR3 DNA reads as TGCAGTTATAGCGGGAGCGGCGGGGAGCTGTTTTTT.

J is TRBJ2-7 and V is TRBV28, with 9 nucleotides matching TRBD2. V shed 4 bases, J shed 0 bases, and the junction held 7 bases outside the gene matches. Germline V gene sequence: CDR1 MDHEN, CDR2 SYDVKM. This CDR3 has 16 residues. The CDR3 region has the DNA TGTGCCAGCAGTTCCGTAGCGGGGGCTTCCTCCTACGAGCAGTACTTC. Its protein is CASSSVAGASSYEQYF.

There are a few counts of this clonotype. The V and J genes are TRBV12-3 or TRBV12-4 and TRBJ1-1; D is ambiguous. The CDR3 length is 13 residues. V dropped 5 bases and J dropped 1 base, with 8 bases sitting between them. The CDR3: CASSPGPNTEAFF. The CDR3 nucleotides are TGTGCCAGCAGTCCGGGCCCGAACACTGAAGCTTTCTTT.

This clonotype occurred once. The chain couples TRBV5-1 to TRBJ2-7; D remains unclear. The V gene's germline CDR1 is SGHRS and CDR2 YFSETQ. There are 14 residues in the CDR3. Trimming removed 0 bases from V and 0 bases from J, with 7 bases in between. The CDR3 bases are TGCGCCAGCAGCTTGGAGGTACCCTCCTACGAGCAGTACTTC. The encoded protein is CASSLEVPSYEQYF.

The rearrangement links TRBV30 to TRBJ2-2; 9 bases match TRBD1. With 0 bases clipped from V and 4 bases from J, the junction kept 3 bases outside the gene matches. This CDR3 has 15 residues. Germline V gene data show CDR1 as GTSNPN and CDR2 as SVGIG (reference sequence). The CDR3: CAWSVWDRATGELFF. The CDR3 DNA reads as TGTGCCTGGAGTGTATGGGACAGGGCCACCGGGGAGCTGTTTTTT.